This T cell receptor beta chain appears in the sequencing data of a study of T cells in Graves' hyperthyroidism and ophthalmopathy. This clonotype was detected many times. The antigen is unknown. Stability of Graves' hyperthyroidism was defined as absent ophthalmopathy progression within 18 months. Study observations and caveats: The majority of expanded thyroid clonotypes above 0.001 also appeared in blood.

TCR beta CDR3 regions were amplified from RNA. TCR CDR3 regions were first amplified by RT-PCR with HTBI primers. TCRdb re-derived calls from the multiplex PCR reads in MiXCR, one entry per CDR3 protein. The sample records under 800,000 distinct CDR3 sequences, approximately 15% being singletons. Looked up from germline, CDR1 is SGHAT and CDR2 is FQNNGV. The CDR3 sequence is 15 residues long. V was pared by 2 bases and J by 5 bases, with 12 bases between. V is TRBV11-2 and J is TRBJ1-4; D call uncertain. This clonotype was sampled from a woman in her late teens or twenties with Graves' hyperthyroidism. Input material: blood. The CDR3 DNA is TGTGCCAGCAGCTTAAAGACGGTTCGGAATGAAAAACTGTTTTTT. Its translation is CASSLKTVRNEKLFF.